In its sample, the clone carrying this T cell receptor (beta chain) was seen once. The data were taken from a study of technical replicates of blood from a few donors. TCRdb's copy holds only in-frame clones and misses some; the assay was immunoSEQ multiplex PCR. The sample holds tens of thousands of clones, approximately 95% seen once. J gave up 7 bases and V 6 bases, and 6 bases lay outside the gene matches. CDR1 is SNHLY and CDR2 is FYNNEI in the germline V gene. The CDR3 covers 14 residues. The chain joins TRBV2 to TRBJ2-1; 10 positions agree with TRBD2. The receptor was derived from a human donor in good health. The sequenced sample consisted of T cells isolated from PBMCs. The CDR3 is CASRGGLARNEQFF. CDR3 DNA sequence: TGTGCCAGCAGAGGGGGACTAGCGCGGAATGAGCAGTTCTTC.